A single sample gave rise to the 3 T cell receptor beta chains below, sequenced in a study of CD8 T cells in ankylosing spondylitis. Whole-study findings and limits: Blood of patients with ankylosing spondylitis appeared to be characterized by a TCR beta motif of roughly eight highly homologous variants.

The antigens of these receptors remain unknown. TCRdb used MiXCR to reprocess the 5' RACE reads, holding one entry per CDR3 protein. The table includes a few hundred thousand distinct CDR3 sequences, 15% to 20% detected once. The sequenced sample consisted of blood, either unsorted or a sorted T cell fraction (not recorded which). All receptors derive from a male donor with ankylosing spondylitis.

The genes are TRBV4-1 and TRBJ2-3; D is ambiguous. CDR3 length: 14 amino acids. Germline assignment: CDR1 MGHRA and CDR2 YSYEKL. V lost 2 bases to trimming and J lost 4 bases, with 10 bases between them. The CDR3 loop is CASSQRLDPDTQYF. The CDR3 DNA reads as TGCGCCAGCAGCCAACGACTGGATCCAGATACGCAGTATTTT.

This chain joins TRBV28 and TRBJ2-1; the D gene is possibly TRBD2 (6 bases). V dropped 1 base and J dropped 5 bases, with 9 bases sitting between them. Germline loops: CDR1 MDHEN, CDR2 SYDVKM. CDR3 length equals 14 residues. The CDR3 sequence: CASSLLGGDNEQFF. The CDR3 region has the DNA TGTGCCAGCAGTTTATTGGGCGGGGACAATGAGCAGTTCTTC.

The genes are TRBV20-1 and TRBJ1-2, with D maybe TRBD1 (6 bases). Trimming took off 6 bases at V and 3 bases at J, with 11 bases between the two ends. The CDR3 is 12 amino acids. Germline CDR1 DFQATT, CDR2 SNEGSKA (reference sequence). The CDR3 region is CSARTAYYGYTF. In DNA, the CDR3 is TGCAGTGCGCGGACAGCATACTATGGCTACACCTTC.